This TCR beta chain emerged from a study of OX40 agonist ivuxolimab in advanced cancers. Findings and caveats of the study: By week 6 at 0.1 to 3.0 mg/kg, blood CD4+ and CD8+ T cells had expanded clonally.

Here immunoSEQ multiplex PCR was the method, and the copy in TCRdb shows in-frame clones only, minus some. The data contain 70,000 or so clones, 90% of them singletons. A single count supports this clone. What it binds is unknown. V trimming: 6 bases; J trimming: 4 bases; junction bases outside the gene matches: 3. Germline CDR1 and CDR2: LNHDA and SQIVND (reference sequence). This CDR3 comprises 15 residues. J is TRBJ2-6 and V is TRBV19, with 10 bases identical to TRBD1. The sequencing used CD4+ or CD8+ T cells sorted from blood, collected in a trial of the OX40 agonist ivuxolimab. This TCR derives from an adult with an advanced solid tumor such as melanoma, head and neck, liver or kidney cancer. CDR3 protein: CASRGQGTGANVLTF. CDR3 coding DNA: TGTGCCAGTAGGGGACAGGGGACGGGGGCCAACGTCCTGACTTTC.